A few counts support the clone carrying this T cell receptor beta chain. The study ran its PCR with 60 Vbeta and 13 Jbeta primers. Here immunoSEQ multiplex PCR was the method, and the copy in TCRdb shows in-frame clones only, minus some. The sample records about 190,000 clones, approximately 70% being singletons. The data are from a study of cytomegalovirus exposure and HLA in healthy donors. All donors participated as healthy donors of bone marrow. Sequences were obtained from PBMCs. The origin of this receptor is a woman in her 30s in good health and CMV-seropositive.

DNA for the CDR3: TGTGCCAGCAGTTTCACAGGCCTAGCGGGAGTAGACGGGGAGCTGTTTTTT. Translated, it gives CASSFTGLAGVDGELFF. The chain joins TRBV28 to TRBJ2-2, with 10 bases lining up with TRBD2. The germline V gene encodes CDR1 MDHEN and CDR2 SYDVKM. Trimming cost V 3 bases and J 7 bases; bases outside gene matches: 11. This CDR3 spans 17 amino acids.